The 2 T cell receptor beta chains below were found in one sample sequenced in a study of response to subunit inactivated influenza vaccine. TCRdb independently ran MiXCR on the RT-PCR reads; one entry per CDR3 protein. The repertoire holds some 500,000 distinct CDR3 sequences, with over 10% as singletons. The sequencing used PBMCs from blood, collected around seven weeks after vaccination. These receptors came from a man in his forties or fifties who received an inactivated influenza vaccine.

This chain uses TRBV5-1 with TRBJ2-3; TRBD1 or TRBD2 may be the D gene (5 bases each). Germline values: CDR1 SGHRS, CDR2 YFSETQ. CDR3 length: 14 amino acids. The V gene lost 3 bases and the J gene lost 4 bases, with 12 bases spanning the gap. The CDR3 coding sequence is TGCGCCAGCAGCTCCGGGACCCCCTCAGATACGCAGTATTTT. Amino acids: CASSSGTPSDTQYF.

This clonotype turned up a few times. This chain joins TRBV6-5 and TRBJ2-7; D is perhaps TRBD2 (6 bases). The V end was cut by 0 bases, the J end by 2 bases, with 11 bases between. The germline gives CDR1 MNHEY, CDR2 SVGAGI. The CDR3 consists of 15 residues. As DNA, the CDR3 is TGTGCCAGCAGTTACTCCGGGACTCACACCTACGAGCAGTACTTC. Translating it yields CASSYSGTHTYEQYF.